The T cell receptor beta chain under discussion was sequenced for a study of T cells in Graves' hyperthyroidism and ophthalmopathy. Study-wide results and caveats: Most clonotypes expanded in the thyroid (above 0.001) were also present in blood. A model of 13 V-J features distinguished ophthalmopathy from stable hyperthyroidism.

Amplification yielded TCR beta CDR3 regions, with RNA transcripts as the source. Carried out on the TCR CDR3, a first-round RT-PCR used the HTBI primer set. MiXCR, run by TCRdb on the multiplex PCR reads, gives a single entry per CDR3 protein. In the table there are fewer than 850,000 distinct CDR3 sequences, 15% to 20% of which are singletons. Absence of ophthalmopathy progression within 18 months defined stable Graves' hyperthyroidism. Patients showing uncontrolled infection, other autoimmune disease, pregnancy or lactation were ineligible. Germline V gene lookup returns CDR1 LGHDT and CDR2 YNNKEL (reference sequence). The CDR3 spans 16 residues. Trimming removed 4 bases from V and 4 bases from J, with 17 bases in between. Comment on this clonotype: The antigen is not known.

Input material: blood. The chain recombines TRBV3-1 with TRBJ1-3; a possible D gene is TRBD1 (6 bases). The source is a man in his fifties or sixties with Graves' hyperthyroidism. The CDR3 DNA is TGTGCCAGCAGCCCAATTCCGGGGGCCACCGGAAACACCATATATTTT. As protein: CASSPIPGATGNTIYF.